These 25 T cell receptor beta chains came from one sample sequenced in a study of cytomegalovirus exposure and HLA in healthy donors (dated by TCRdb to 2016 to 2017). The library came from the immunoSEQ multiplex PCR assay. For the multiplex PCR, a mixture combining 60 forward primers for TCR Vbeta segments and 13 reverse primers for TCR Jbeta segments was used. In its TCRdb copy, this immuneACCESS table keeps in-frame sequences only and misses some clones. Where compared with another copy, unresolved V genes explain less than half of these, and the others have no known cause. This sample holds approximately 120,000 clones; about 83% were observed only once. The ten largest clones add up to about 3.7% of the sample. The sequenced sample was PBMCs. The receptors here all came from a woman between 40 and 50 years old in good health and CMV-seropositive.

The genes are TRBV28 and TRBJ2-3; D is ambiguous. The germline V and J ends were trimmed by 0 bases and 3 bases, with 13 bases remaining between them. There are 16 residues in the CDR3. CDR1 and CDR2 from the germline V gene are MDHEN and SYDVKM. The CDR3 sequence is CASSLWSSPRTDTQYF. The CDR3 nucleotides are TGTGCCAGCAGTTTATGGAGCTCACCCCGGACAGATACGCAGTATTTT.

The genes are TRBV10-1 and TRBJ1-3; TRBD1 aligns across 7 bases. Germline assignment: CDR1 WNHNN and CDR2 SYGVQD (reference sequence). The V segment lost 5 bases and the J segment 0 bases; nucleotides outside the gene matches: 4. This CDR3 is built from 15 residues. CDR3 nucleotides: TGCGCCAGCAGTAACAGGGGACCCTCTGGAAACACCATATATTTT. Translated: CASSNRGPSGNTIYF.

V gene TRBV5-1 combines with J gene TRBJ2-1; 11 nucleotides match TRBD2. Trimming took 4 bases from V and 2 from J; bases not matched to a gene: 5. The CDR3 consists of 16 residues. In germline, CDR1 is SGHRS, CDR2 YFSETQ. The CDR3 sequence is CASSVGTSGTYNEQFF. The CDR3 DNA is TGCGCCAGCAGCGTAGGGACTAGCGGAACCTACAATGAGCAGTTCTTC. Complete variable domain (other parts from reference TRBV5-1 and TRBJ2-1): KAGVTQTPRYLIKTRGQQVTLSCSPISGHRSVSWYQQTPGQGLQFLFEYFSETQRNKGNFPGRFSGRQFSNSRSEMNVSTLELGDSALYLCASSVGTSGTYNEQFFGPGTRLTVL.

This sequence joins TRBV15 and TRBJ1-5; tentatively, D is TRBD1 (5 bases). Germline V lookup: CDR1 LNHNV, CDR2 YYDKDF (reference sequence). V lost 5 bases and J 0 bases, leaving 8 bases between the germline ends. The CDR3 totals 14 residues. CDR3: CATSGGVSNQPQHF. DNA for the CDR3: TGTGCCACCAGCGGGGGGGTTAGCAATCAGCCCCAGCATTTT.

The gene calls are TRBV6-4 and TRBJ2-2; 12 positions agree with TRBD2. Trimming removed 4 bases from V and 3 bases from J; junction bases left unmatched: 3. The CDR3 consists of 16 residues. Looked up from germline, CDR1 is MRHNA and CDR2 is SNTAGT. The CDR3: CASSALAGGDTGELFF. CDR3 sequence (DNA): TGTGCCAGCAGTGCACTAGCGGGAGGAGACACCGGGGAGCTGTTTTTT.

The V gene is TRBV9, the J gene TRBJ1-2; 7 positions match TRBD1. This CDR3 region has 14 residues. Unmatched junction bases numbered 4, after V lost 3 bases and J lost 2 bases. In germline, CDR1 is SGDLS, CDR2 YYNGEE. As DNA, the CDR3 is TGTGCCAGCAGCGAGGGGACAGTCAACTATGGCTACACCTTC. Translated: CASSEGTVNYGYTF.

The V gene is TRBV5-1, the J gene TRBJ2-1; 11 bases are a match to TRBD2. Germline trimming cut 4 bases from V and 4 bases from J; bases unmatched to any gene: 4. The CDR3 has 15 residues. The germline V gene has CDR1 SGHRS and CDR2 YFSETQ. The CDR3, as DNA: TGCGCCAGCAGCACGGGGACTAGCGGTTACAATGAGCAGTTCTTC. It is translated as CASSTGTSGYNEQFF.

Concerning this clone: A read error may account for a junction end that differs from germline. V usage is TRBV28 and J usage is TRBJ2-5, with 7 bases lining up with TRBD2. The CDR3 consists of 19 residues. CDR1 and CDR2 (germline): MDHEN, SYDVKM. The CDR3 protein is CAGSPQGPGLVWPQETQYF. The CDR3 DNA follows: TGTGCCGGCAGTCCGCAAGGCCCTGGACTAGTATGGCCACAAGAGACCCAGTACTTC.

This clone came up once. This sequence joins TRBV27 and TRBJ1-5; D may be TRBD1 (6 bases). The CDR3 runs to 15 residues. V was cut by 2 bases and J by 5 bases, with 13 bases left in between. Per germline, CDR1 MNHEY and CDR2 SMNVEV (reference sequence). In DNA form, the CDR3 reads TGTGCCAGCAGTTTACACGGGACACCCGATCAGCCCCAGCATTTT. This gives the protein CASSLHGTPDQPQHF.

In this sample, this clone turned up once. This chain links TRBV28 with TRBJ1-1, with 7 bases matching TRBD1. The CDR3 has 12 residues. The V segment lost 5 bases and the J segment 11 bases; nucleotides outside the gene matches: 8. Germline CDR1 reads MDHEN; CDR2 reads SYDVKM. The CDR3 DNA reads as TGTGCCAGCAGTCAGCAGGGGGTTGGGGCTTTCTTT. It encodes CASSQQGVGAFF.

The gene calls are TRBV7-9 and TRBJ2-1; TRBD2 agrees at 10 bases. The J segment lost 10 bases and the V segment lost 5 bases, leaving 8 bases of the junction unmatched. The CDR3 covers 14 residues. Germline lookup yields CDR1 SEHNR and CDR2 FQNEAQ (reference sequence). CDR3 protein: CASSQSGREWEQFF. CDR3 coding DNA: TGTGCCAGCAGCCAAAGCGGGAGGGAATGGGAGCAGTTCTTC.

This chain links TRBV6-4 with TRBJ1-3; no clear D gene. The CDR3 runs to 13 residues. The V gene lost 4 bases and the J gene lost 4 bases, with 8 bases spanning the gap. The germline V gene has CDR1 MRHNA and CDR2 SNTAGT. The CDR3 sequence is CASSATEGNTIYF. DNA of the CDR3: TGTGCCAGCAGTGCAACGGAGGGAAACACCATATATTTT.

The chain links TRBV30 to TRBJ1-5; 8 positions match TRBD1. V was pared by 4 bases and J by 6 bases, with 5 bases of the junction left unmatched. The CDR3 has 13 residues. Germline V gene lookup returns CDR1 GTSNPN and CDR2 SVGIG (reference sequence). The CDR3 bases are TGTGCCTGGAAGACAGGGGAAGCTCAGCCCCAGCATTTT. Protein sequence: CAWKTGEAQPQHF.

Turning to this clone: The junction does not match germline at one end; this may be a read error. This rearrangement joins TRBV6-6 to TRBJ2-7; tentatively, D is TRBD2 (6 bases). The CDR3 runs 14 residues. Germline CDR1 is MNHNY and CDR2 is SVGAGI (reference sequence). The CDR3 bases are TGTGCCGGCAGTTACGGCGGGGAACCCTACGAGCAGTACTTC. Residues: CAGSYGGEPYEQYF.

The chain joins TRBV7-9 to TRBJ2-7, with 9 bases identical to TRBD2. Trimming took 1 base from V and 4 from J; bases not matched to a gene: 5. The CDR3 consists of 15 residues. CDR1 and CDR2 from the germline V gene are SEHNR and FQNEAQ (reference sequence). CDR3 bases: TGTGCCAGCAGCTTAGGCGGGAGGGCCTTGTACGAGCAGTACTTC. As protein: CASSLGGRALYEQYF.

The rearrangement links TRBV5-1 to TRBJ2-5; D remains unclear. The J call is in doubt because the DNA end fits TRBJ2-7 better. Germline V gives CDR1 SGHRS, CDR2 YFSETQ. The length of the CDR3 is 14 residues. The chain's CDR3 is CASSLVDVSHEQYF. The CDR3 DNA sequence: TGCGCCAGCAGCTTGGTTGATGTTTCCCACGAGCAGTACTTC.

The V and J genes are TRBV30 and TRBJ2-1; D call uncertain. Trimming took 1 base from V and 0 from J, leaving 10 bases between them. CDR1 is GTSNPN and CDR2 is SVGIG in the germline V gene (reference sequence). The CDR3 contains 15 residues. The chain's CDR3 is CAWSGLPSSYNEQFF. In DNA form, the CDR3 reads TGTGCCTGGAGTGGACTGCCTAGCTCCTACAATGAGCAGTTCTTC. The full variable domain, rest sourced from reference TRBV30 and TRBJ2-1, is SQTIHQWPATLVQPVGSPLSLECTVEGTSNPNLYWYRQAAGRGLQLLFYSVGIGQISSEVPQNLSASRPQDRQFILSSKKLLLSDSGFYLCAWSGLPSSYNEQFFGPGTRLTVL.

The rearrangement links TRBV4-1 to TRBJ2-3; D gene ambiguous. Per the germline V gene, CDR1 is MGHRA and CDR2 is YSYEKL. V was trimmed by 1 base and J by 4 bases, leaving 3 bases between them. The CDR3 length is 12 residues. The CDR3 DNA sequence: TGCGCCAGCAGCCAAGGAGCAGATACGCAGTATTTT. It is translated as CASSQGADTQYF.

The genes are TRBV6-6 and TRBJ2-7; weak D call: TRBD2 (6 bases). The CDR3 covers 15 residues. Germline CDR1 is MNHNY and CDR2 is SVGAGI (reference sequence). V gave up 6 bases and J gave up 4 bases, with 19 bases separating them. The CDR3 protein is CASRMNTISGYEQYF. The CDR3, as DNA: TGTGCCAGCAGGATGAACACAATTAGCGGTTACGAGCAGTACTTC.

V and J are TRBV7-2 and TRBJ2-5; 9 bases agree with TRBD2. Near its end, the DNA agrees better with TRBJ2-7, so the J call may be wrong. The germline V gene has CDR1 SGHTA and CDR2 FQGNSA. CDR3 size: 17 residues. The CDR3 reads CASSLRLAVKDSYEQYF. The CDR3 nucleotides read TGTGCCAGCAGCCTGAGACTAGCGGTTAAAGATTCCTACGAGCAGTACTTC.

The genes are TRBV27 and TRBJ1-2, with D uncertain. Germline CDR1 is MNHEY and CDR2 is SMNVEV (reference sequence). The CDR3 has 15 residues. Trimming removed 6 bases from V and 3 bases from J, with 17 bases in between. CDR3 loop: CASSLDPIDDYGYTF. The CDR3 region has the DNA TGTGCCAGCAGCCTAGATCCCATAGATGACTATGGCTACACCTTC.

The chain carries TRBV28 and TRBJ2-7; a possible D gene is TRBD2 (5 bases). V dropped 1 base and J dropped 5 bases, with 15 bases sitting between them. The CDR3 is made up of 15 amino acids. The germline V gene encodes CDR1 MDHEN and CDR2 SYDVKM. CDR3 loop: CASSLSMVRVDEQYF. In DNA form, the CDR3 reads TGTGCCAGCAGTTTATCGATGGTGCGGGTCGACGAGCAGTACTTC. Using reference TRBV28 and TRBJ2-7 for the parts outside the CDR3, the full variable domain is DVKVTQSSRYLVKRTGEKVFLECVQDMDHENMFWYRQDPGLGLRLIYFSYDVKMKEKGDIPEGYSVSREKKERFSLILESASTNQTSMYLCASSLSMVRVDEQYFGPGTRLTVT.

The chain's CDR3 is CASSLPTHEQYF. CDR3 sequence (DNA): TGTGCCAGCAGCTTACCTACCCACGAGCAGTACTTC. The chain couples TRBV5-4 to TRBJ2-7; D unresolved. The CDR3 length is 12 residues. V lost 2 bases and J 5 bases, leaving 8 bases between the germline ends. Germline assignment: CDR1 SGHNT and CDR2 YYREEE (reference sequence).

The chain is built from TRBV5-1 and TRBJ2-3, with a possible D match to TRBD2 (5 bases). The CDR3 sequence is 14 residues long. CDR1 is SGHRS, CDR2 YFSETQ, per germline. V lost 0 bases and J lost 5, with 10 bases in between. Here the CDR3 reads CASSLDGIGDTQYF. The CDR3 region has the DNA TGCGCCAGCAGCTTGGACGGGATTGGAGATACGCAGTATTTT.

The chain employs TRBV18 and TRBJ2-7; a possible D gene is TRBD1 (6 bases). V was shortened by 2 bases and J by 1 base, with 9 bases between the two germline ends. The CDR3 extends over 14 amino acids. The V gene's germline CDR1 is KGHSH and CDR2 LQKENI. CDR3 nucleotide sequence: TGTGCCAGCTCACCAAGCACAGGGTCCTACGAGCAGTACTTC. Residues: CASSPSTGSYEQYF.